The rows below give T cell receptor beta chains drawn from one sample of a study of tumor-infiltrating lymphocytes in primary liver carcinoma. MiXCR, applied by TCRdb to the multiplex PCR reads, yields one record per CDR3 protein. The data contain roughly 70,000 distinct CDR3 sequences, about three quarters of them singletons. Sequenced input: liver tumor tissue from sampling region 4. The receptors derive from a man in his forties or fifties with primary liver carcinoma and hepatitis B virus infection. Both conserved end residues are part of each CDR3. The D gene is left open where the match is weak. Rows may omit the clone size; those that give it use once, few, many or a size class.

once,TRBV11-2,TRBD1,TRBJ1-1,TGTGCAAGCAGCGCATCCAGGGGGTTGGTGAACTCTGAAGCTTTCTTT,CASSASRGLVNSEAFF
.,TRBV11-2,.,TRBJ2-7,TGTGTCAGTACTCCAGGTGGCTACGAGCAGTACTTC,CVSTPGGYEQYF
.,TRBV28,.,TRBJ2-1,TGTGCCAGCAGCCGAGGGCAGCCCCAACGTCCCAACTCCTACAATGAGCATTTCTTC,CASSRGQPQRPNSYNEHFF
.,TRBV4-2,.,TRBJ2-1,TGTGTCATCAGCCTAGGGCACAGCGACAATGAGCAATTCTTC,CVISLGHSDNEQFF
few,TRBV6-5,TRBD1,TRBJ2-7,TGTGCCAGTAGTTACGGGACAGGGGTATACGAGCAGTACTTC,CASSYGTGVYEQYF
.,TRBV7-9,TRBD1,TRBJ2-7,TGTTCCAGCAGCTTATATGGCCGACGGGACAGGGAAGCCTACGTGCAGTACTTC,CSSSLYGRRDREAYVQYF
few,TRBV5-1,.,TRBJ2-7,TGCGCCAACAGCCTTAACTCAGGGTCTGTCTTGTACGAGCAGTACTTC,CANSLNSGSVLYEQYF
.,TRBV11-2,TRBD2,TRBJ2-1,TGCGCCAGGAGCCCCCAGCGGGAGGGATTGGGTGAGCACTTCTTC,CARSPQREGLGEHFF
.,TRBV5-4,.,TRBJ2-3,TGTGCCAGCAGCTTGAGGGGGGCTAGTGGGGACACAGATACGCAGTATTTT,CASSLRGASGDTDTQYF
.,TRBV6-1,.,TRBJ2-7,TGTGCCAGCGCACAGTGGGCGCATAGGGCCTTGCCCTACGAGCAGTACTTC,CASAQWAHRALPYEQYF
many,TRBV28,.,TRBJ2-5,TGTGCCAGCAAGGATTATAGAGAGACCCAGTACTTC,CASKDYRETQYF
few,TRBV4-2,TRBD2,TRBJ2-1,TGTGCCAGCAGCCAAGAGCCCGGGCTAGCGGGAGACAATGAGCAGTTCTTC,CASSQEPGLAGDNEQFF
once,TRBV29-1,.,TRBJ2-1,TGCAGCGTTGGGCGCCAGTTAACCTACAATGAACAGTTCTTC,CSVGRQLTYNEQFF
.,TRBV5-1,.,TRBJ2-1,TGCGCCAGCAGCAAGCGGCTAGCGCGAAGGGATGAACAGTTCTTC,CASSKRLARRDEQFF
many,TRBV4-2,.,TRBJ2-5,TGTGCCAGCAGCCAAGGGATAGCTTTAGAGACCCAGTACTTC,CASSQGIALETQYF
once,TRBV12-3/TRBV12-4,.,TRBJ1-5,TGTGCCAGCAGTTTAGATCGCCAGACAAATCAGCCCCAGCATTTT,CASSLDRQTNQPQHF
.,TRBV3-1,.,TRBJ1-5,TGTGCCAGCAGCCAATTCCCTAGCTCGGCCCAGCATTTT,CASSQFPSSAQHF
many,TRBV6-1,TRBD1,TRBJ1-2,TGTGCCATCATAAAACCGGGACAGCCGTATGGCTACACCTTC,CAIIKPGQPYGYTF
.,TRBV29-1,.,TRBJ2-7,TGCAGCGTCCGGGGGGGGGACAGGGAAACCTACGAGCAGTACTTC,CSVRGGDRETYEQYF
many,TRBV25-1,.,TRBJ1-4,TGTGCCAGCGCCGGAACAGAGATTTTCGGTGAAAAACTGTTTTTT,CASAGTEIFGEKLFF
.,TRBV4-2,.,TRBJ1-6,TGTGCCAGCAGGGAAGGAGGATCACCCCTCCACTTT,CASREGGSPLHF
.,TRBV7-8,.,TRBJ2-2,TGTGCCAGCAGCCGTACAGGGGGGGGTCCCGTGGAGCTGTTTTTT,CASSRTGGGPVELFF
.,TRBV4-2,.,TRBJ1-4,TGTGCCAGCAGCCGAGAGCGGATTCCTAATGAAAAACTGTTTTTT,CASSRERIPNEKLFF
.,TRBV4-1,.,TRBJ1-2,TGCACCAACAGCCAATCTCAGGGATTCTATGGCTACACCTTC,CTNSQSQGFYGYTF
.,TRBV20-1,.,TRBJ2-7,TGCAGTGCTAGGGTCCCCCAAAGATGGGAGCAGTACTTC,CSARVPQRWEQYF
medium-sized,TRBV28,.,TRBJ2-7,TGTGCCAGCAGTAGGGGACGGCAGGATTCCTACGAGCAGTACTTC,CASSRGRQDSYEQYF
medium-sized,TRBV12-3/TRBV12-4,.,TRBJ2-2,TGTGCCAGCAGCCTCCGTCCCGGGGAGCTGTTTTTT,CASSLRPGELFF
once,TRBV28,.,TRBJ2-3,TGTGCCAGCGGTCTCAAGGGATATACGCAGTATTTT,CASGLKGYTQYF
.,TRBV28,TRBD2,TRBJ2-7,TGTGCCAGCAGCCCACAAGCGGGAGACTACGAGCAGTACTTC,CASSPQAGDYEQYF
few,TRBV11-2,.,TRBJ1-2,TGTGCCAACAGAGAGAGGGACACCGCCTATGGCTACACCTTC,CANRERDTAYGYTF
many,TRBV11-2,TRBD2,TRBJ2-7,TGTGCCAGCAGCTTAAGGATAGCGGGAGAACTCGAGCAGTACTTC,CASSLRIAGELEQYF
many,TRBV12-3/TRBV12-4,.,TRBJ1-5,TGTGCCAGCAGTCCTTCGTCCCCCTTGGGCAATCAGCCCCAGCATTTT,CASSPSSPLGNQPQHF
many,TRBV6-5,.,TRBJ1-1,TGTGCCAGCAGTTACTCCTCTGAGTCCCCTGAAGCTTTCTTT,CASSYSSESPEAFF
.,TRBV20-1,.,TRBJ1-2,TGCAGTGCTAGAGCGGGCTACATGGGGAATGGCTACACCTTC,CSARAGYMGNGYTF
.,TRBV6-2/TRBV6-3,TRBD1,TRBJ2-3,TGTGCCAGCAGCTTCGTGGGACAGGAGGCAATGGATACCCAGTATTTT,CASSFVGQEAMDTQYF
.,TRBV4-2,.,TRBJ1-2,TGTGACAGCAGCAAAGATCTGGTTAACTATGGCTACACCTTC,CDSSKDLVNYGYTF
.,TRBV12-5,.,TRBJ2-7,TGTGCCAGTGAGGAGATCGGTTCCTACGAGCAGTACTTC,CASEEIGSYEQYF
.,TRBV12-3/TRBV12-4,.,TRBJ1-1,TGTGCCAGCATTTTAGGGAGCCAATGGCATACCCTCTTT,CASILGSQWHTLF
.,TRBV20-1,.,TRBJ2-2,TGCAATGCTAGTCTTTATCCTGGGGGGACCGGGGAGCTGTTTTTT,CNASLYPGGTGELFF
few,TRBV7-9,.,TRBJ1-1,TGTGCCAGCAGCTTAAGGGGGGCCTGGGGTGAAGCTCTCTTT,CASSLRGAWGEALF
.,TRBV29-1,.,TRBJ2-2,TGCAGCGTTGGGACCAGCGCGGCGAACATCGGAGAGCTGTTTTTT,CSVGTSAANIGELFF
.,TRBV6-5,TRBD2,TRBJ2-5,TGTGCCAGCAGTTATTACGGGACTAGCGGGAGGTTTGGGACCCAATACTTC,CASSYYGTSGRFGTQYF
few,TRBV24-1,.,TRBJ1-3,TGTGCCACGCAAGGGACCTCAGAGGGAAACACCATATATTTT,CATQGTSEGNTIYF
.,TRBV29-1,TRBD2,TRBJ2-3,TGCAGCGTCGCGATTAGCGGGAGGGGGGATACGCAGTATTTT,CSVAISGRGDTQYF
.,TRBV6-2/TRBV6-3,.,TRBJ1-2,TGTGCCAGCAGACCGGGCTGGGGGAGCGCCTATGGCTACATCTTC,CASRPGWGSAYGYIF
.,TRBV5-1,.,TRBJ2-5,TGCGCCAGCAGCTCCCTCCCCGTCAGTTCGGGTCAAGAGAATCAGTACTTC,CASSSLPVSSGQENQYF
.,TRBV4-2,TRBD1,TRBJ2-2,TGTACCAGCAACCCGATGACAGGGATGACCGGGGAGCTGTTTTTT,CTSNPMTGMTGELFF
few,TRBV21-1,.,TRBJ2-1,TGTGCCAGCGGACCGACAGGGAATGAGCAGTTCTTC,CASGPTGNEQFF
.,TRBV11-2,TRBD1,TRBJ2-7,TGTTCCAGCAACTTCATACAGGGGGCCATACATAACGGGCAGTACTTC,CSSNFIQGAIHNGQYF
once,TRBV5-6,.,TRBJ1-1,TGTGTCAGCAGCTTTAGACCAGGCGGTGAGGCAGCTTTCTTT,CVSSFRPGGEAAFF
.,TRBV6-1,TRBD1,TRBJ2-5,TGTGCCAGCAGTGTAACCGAGACAGGGGAAGAGACTCAGTACTTC,CASSVTETGEETQYF